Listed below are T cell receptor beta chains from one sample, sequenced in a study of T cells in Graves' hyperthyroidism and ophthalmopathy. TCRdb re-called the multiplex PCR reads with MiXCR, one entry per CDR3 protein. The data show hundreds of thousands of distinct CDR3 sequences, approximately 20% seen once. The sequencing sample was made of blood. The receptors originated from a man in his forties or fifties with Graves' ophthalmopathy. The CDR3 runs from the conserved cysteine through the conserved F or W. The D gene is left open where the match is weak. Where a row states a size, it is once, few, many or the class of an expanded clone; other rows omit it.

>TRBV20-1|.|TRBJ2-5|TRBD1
CSARGLETGGRGETQYF
TGCAGTGCTAGAGGCCTCGAGACAGGGGGCCGAGGGGAGACCCAGTACTTC
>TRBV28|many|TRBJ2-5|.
CASSHRVDQETQYF
TGTGCCAGCAGCCACAGGGTTGACCAAGAGACCCAGTACTTC
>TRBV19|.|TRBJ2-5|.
CASSPPGGHQETQYF
TGTGCCAGTAGTCCCCCTGGAGGGCACCAAGAGACCCAGTACTTC
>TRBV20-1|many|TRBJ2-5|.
CSATRPTGPKETQYF
TGCAGTGCTACCCGGCCGACAGGACCTAAAGAGACCCAGTACTTC
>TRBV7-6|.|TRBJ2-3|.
CASSLVLARGTDTQYF
TGTGCCAGCAGCTTAGTTCTTGCCCGGGGCACAGATACGCAGTATTTT
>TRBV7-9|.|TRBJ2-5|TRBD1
CASSSGTGASSSETQYF
TGTGCCAGCAGCTCCGGGACAGGGGCGAGCTCGAGCGAGACCCAGTACTTC
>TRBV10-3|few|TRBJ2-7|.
CAISETGFPSYEQYF
TGTGCCATCAGTGAGACAGGGTTTCCCTCCTACGAGCAGTACTTC
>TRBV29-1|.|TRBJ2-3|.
CSVTDVRSTDTQYF
TGCAGCGTCACGGACGTTCGTAGCACAGATACGCAGTATTTT
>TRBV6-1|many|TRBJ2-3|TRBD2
CASSEGGGRTSSTDTQYF
TGTGCCAGCAGTGAAGGGGGGGGTAGGACCTCTAGCACAGATACGCAGTATTTT
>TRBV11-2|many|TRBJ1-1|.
CASGRNPDTEAFF
TGTGCCAGCGGCAGGAATCCGGACACTGAAGCTTTCTTT
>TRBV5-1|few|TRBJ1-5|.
CASSLDGPYQPQHF
TGCGCCAGCAGCTTAGATGGGCCCTATCAGCCCCAGCATTTT
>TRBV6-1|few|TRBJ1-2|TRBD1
CASTQFTGGIYGYTF
TGTGCCAGCACACAATTCACAGGGGGAATCTATGGCTACACCTTC
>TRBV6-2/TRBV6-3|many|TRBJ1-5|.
CASSYFGNSNQPQHF
TGTGCCAGCAGTTACTTCGGTAATAGCAATCAGCCCCAGCATTTT
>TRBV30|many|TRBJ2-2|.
CAWSGTHGELFF
TGTGCCTGGAGTGGAACCCACGGGGAGCTGTTTTTT
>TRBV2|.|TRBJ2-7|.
CASSEAGAVLSYEQYF
TGTGCCAGCAGTGAAGCGGGGGCAGTCTTATCCTACGAGCAGTACTTC
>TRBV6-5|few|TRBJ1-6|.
CASSFFGSPLHF
TGTGCCAGCAGTTTCTTCGGTTCACCCCTCCACTTT
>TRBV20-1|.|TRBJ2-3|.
CSAPNHRTSTDTQYF
TGCAGTGCCCCAAACCACAGGACTAGCACAGATACGCAGTATTTT
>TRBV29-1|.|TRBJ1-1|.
CSVEKGGVGAEAFF
TGCAGCGTTGAAAAGGGTGGGGTAGGCGCTGAAGCTTTCTTT
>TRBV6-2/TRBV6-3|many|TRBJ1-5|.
CASSDRRGNQPQHF
TGTGCCAGCAGCGACCGTAGAGGCAATCAGCCCCAGCATTTT
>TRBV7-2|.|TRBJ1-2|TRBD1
CASSQRQGAEGYGYTF
TGTGCCAGCAGCCAAAGACAGGGGGCTGAGGGCTATGGCTACACCTTC
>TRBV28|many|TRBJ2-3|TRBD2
CASSTQTSGATDTQYF
TGTGCCAGCAGCACTCAGACTAGCGGAGCCACAGATACGCAGTATTTT
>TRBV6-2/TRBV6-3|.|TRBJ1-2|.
CASAPREGDYGYTF
TGTGCCAGCGCCCCACGGGAGGGGGACTATGGCTACACCTTC
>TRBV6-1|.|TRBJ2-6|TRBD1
CASSRDRAGANVLTF
TGTGCCAGCAGTCGTGACAGGGCTGGGGCCAACGTCCTGACTTTC
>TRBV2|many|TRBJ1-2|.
CASLIWGRADYGYTF
TGTGCCAGCCTCATTTGGGGCAGGGCGGACTATGGCTACACCTTC
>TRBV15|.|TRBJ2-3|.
CATSREAASTDTQYF
TGTGCCACCAGCAGAGAGGCAGCTAGCACAGATACGCAGTATTTT
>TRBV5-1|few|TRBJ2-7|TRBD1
CASSFGQGVGEQYF
TGCGCCAGCAGCTTCGGACAGGGAGTCGGCGAGCAGTACTTC
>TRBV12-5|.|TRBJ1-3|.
CASGLGASGNTIYF
TGTGCTAGTGGTTTGGGGGCCTCTGGAAACACCATATATTTT
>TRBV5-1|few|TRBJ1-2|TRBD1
CASSPTHRGIGYGYTF
TGCGCCAGCAGCCCAACACACAGGGGGATTGGGTATGGCTACACCTTC
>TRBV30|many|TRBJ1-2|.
CAWSEGYGYTF
TGTGCCTGGAGCGAGGGGTATGGCTACACCTTC